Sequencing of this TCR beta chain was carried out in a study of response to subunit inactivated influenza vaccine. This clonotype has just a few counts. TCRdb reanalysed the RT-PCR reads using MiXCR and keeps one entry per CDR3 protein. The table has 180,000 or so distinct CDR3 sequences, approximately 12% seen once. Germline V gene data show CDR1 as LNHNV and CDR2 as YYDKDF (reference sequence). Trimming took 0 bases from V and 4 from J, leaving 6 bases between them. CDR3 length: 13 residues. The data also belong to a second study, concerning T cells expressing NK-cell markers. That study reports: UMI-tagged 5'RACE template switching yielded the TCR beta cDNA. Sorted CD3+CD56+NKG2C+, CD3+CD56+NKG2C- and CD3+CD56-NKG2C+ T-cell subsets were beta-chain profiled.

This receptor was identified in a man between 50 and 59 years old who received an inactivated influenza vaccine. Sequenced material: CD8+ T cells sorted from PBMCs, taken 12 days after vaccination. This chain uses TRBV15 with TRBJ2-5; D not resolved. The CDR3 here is CATSRDFGETQYF. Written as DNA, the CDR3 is TGTGCCACCAGCAGAGATTTCGGAGAGACCCAGTACTTC.